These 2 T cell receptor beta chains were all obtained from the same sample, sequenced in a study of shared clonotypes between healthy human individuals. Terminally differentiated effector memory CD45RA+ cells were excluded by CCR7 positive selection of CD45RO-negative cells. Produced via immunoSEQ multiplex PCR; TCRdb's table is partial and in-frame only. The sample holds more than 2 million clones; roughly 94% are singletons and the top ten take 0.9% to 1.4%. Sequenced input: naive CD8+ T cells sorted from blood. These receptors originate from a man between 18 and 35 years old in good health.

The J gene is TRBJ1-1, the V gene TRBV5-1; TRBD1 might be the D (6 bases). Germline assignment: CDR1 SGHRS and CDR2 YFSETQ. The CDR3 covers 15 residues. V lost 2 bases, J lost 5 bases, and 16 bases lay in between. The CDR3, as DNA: TGCGCCAGCAGCTTAAGGTGGGGAGGGGGAACTGAAGCTTTCTTT. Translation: CASSLRWGGGTEAFF. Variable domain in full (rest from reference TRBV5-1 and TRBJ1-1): KAGVTQTPRYLIKTRGQQVTLSCSPISGHRSVSWYQQTPGQGLQFLFEYFSETQRNKGNFPGRFSGRQFSNSRSEMNVSTLELGDSALYLCASSLRWGGGTEAFFGQGTRLTVV.

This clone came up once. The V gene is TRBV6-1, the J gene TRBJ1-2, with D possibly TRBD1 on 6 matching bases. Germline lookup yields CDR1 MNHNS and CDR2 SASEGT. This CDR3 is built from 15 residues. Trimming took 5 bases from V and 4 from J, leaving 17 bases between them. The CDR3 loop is CASSFTGSFGYGYTF. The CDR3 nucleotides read TGTGCCAGCAGTTTTACAGGGTCCTTTGGCTATGGCTACACCTTC.